The rows below give T cell receptor beta chains drawn from one sample of a study of cytomegalovirus exposure and HLA in healthy donors. Assay: immunoSEQ multiplex PCR; the TCRdb copy retains only in-frame clones and omits some. Altogether 120,000 or so clones are present, 50% to 75% being singletons, with the ten largest covering approximately 8.5%. Sequencing used PBMCs. The receptors derive from a woman aged 40 to 50 in good health and CMV-seropositive. CDR3s include the opening cysteine and the closing phenylalanine or tryptophan.

>TRBV5-6|TRBJ1-5
CASSPGQYQPQHF
>TRBV18|TRBJ1-2
CASSPDRVYGYTF
>TRBV6-5|TRBJ1-5
CASSYSGPTGVQPQHF
>TRBV28|TRBJ1-6
CASSFSGNRANSPTNSPLHF
>TRBV4-1|TRBJ1-5
CASSPGAGESQPQHF
>TRBV5-4|TRBJ2-2
CASSWVGSSTGELFF
>TRBV7-9|TRBJ1-1
CASSSNTEAFF
>TRBV5-1|TRBJ2-1
CASSLGTSGSYEQFF
>TRBV7-9|TRBJ1-1
CASSPQTGNTEAFF
>TRBV5-4|TRBJ2-5
CASSLGLAGNQETQYF
>TRBV18|TRBJ2-7
CASSPRQGPSYEQYF
>TRBV28|TRBJ2-7
CASSLKAGSNEQYF
>TRBV6-6|TRBJ1-4
CASRSRDFNEKLFF
>TRBV10-2|TRBJ1-3
CASSKTAAGNTIYF
>TRBV2|TRBJ2-3
CASSEALTSGRNTQYF
>TRBV11-2|TRBJ2-5
CASSLEGQGASETQYF
>TRBV18|TRBJ1-2
CASSPPSGLNGYTF
>TRBV7-7|TRBJ2-2
CASSRRGDGELFF
>TRBV6-4|TRBJ2-1
CARTSGGRVHFHEQFF
>TRBV4-2|TRBJ1-1
CASSQDFTNRPTEAFF
>TRBV6-4|TRBJ1-1
CASSVGANTEAFF
>TRBV6-1|TRBJ2-1
CASTGLSSYNEQFF
>TRBV21-1|TRBJ2-3
CASSKDWGGTSGADTQYF
>TRBV5-1|TRBJ2-1
CASSPEVGREQFF
>TRBV27|TRBJ2-5
CASRKTGTSGSQKYF
>TRBV5-6|TRBJ2-7
CASSLLVSASGQTYEQYF
>TRBV25-1|TRBJ2-1
CASSESGNRDSYNEQFF
>TRBV2|TRBJ1-1
CATLGQGGTEAFF
>TRBV7-8|TRBJ2-7
CASSLIILAYEQYF
>TRBV6-1|TRBJ1-3
CASSGTGVGNTIYF
>TRBV29-1|TRBJ2-2
CSVEEGGRGTGELFF
>TRBV7-8|TRBJ2-3
CASSLVLAGGPPDTQYF
>TRBV7-9|TRBJ2-4
CASSLKTTRIQYF
>TRBV30|TRBJ2-7
CAWGKGQGSYEQYF
>TRBV2|TRBJ2-1
CASSAGGIDEQFF
>TRBV5-1|TRBJ1-2
CASSSDAGGGYTF
>TRBV6-1|TRBJ1-4
CASSLRGLGEKLFF
>TRBV5-6|TRBJ1-1
CASRQRGLITEAFF
>TRBV5-4|TRBJ2-1
CASSLASYNEQFF
>TRBV11-3|TRBJ2-2
CASSLQGAVGELFF